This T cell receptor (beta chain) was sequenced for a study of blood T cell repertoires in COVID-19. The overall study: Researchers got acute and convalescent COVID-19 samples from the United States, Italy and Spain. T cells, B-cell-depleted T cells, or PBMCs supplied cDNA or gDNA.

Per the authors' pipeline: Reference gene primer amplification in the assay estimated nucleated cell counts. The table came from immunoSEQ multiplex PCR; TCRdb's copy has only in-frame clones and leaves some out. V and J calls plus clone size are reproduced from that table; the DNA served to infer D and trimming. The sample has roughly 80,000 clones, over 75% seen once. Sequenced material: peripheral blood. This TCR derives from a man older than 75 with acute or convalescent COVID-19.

The CDR3 DNA reads as TGCGCCAGCAGCCATGACAGGGCGGGTGGCTACACCTTC. Amino acids: CASSHDRAGGYTF. V gene TRBV5-1 combines with J gene TRBJ1-2; 7 bases map to TRBD1. V shed 4 bases, J shed 7 bases, and the junction held 7 bases outside the gene matches. The CDR3 length is 13 residues. Per germline, CDR1 SGHRS and CDR2 YFSETQ.